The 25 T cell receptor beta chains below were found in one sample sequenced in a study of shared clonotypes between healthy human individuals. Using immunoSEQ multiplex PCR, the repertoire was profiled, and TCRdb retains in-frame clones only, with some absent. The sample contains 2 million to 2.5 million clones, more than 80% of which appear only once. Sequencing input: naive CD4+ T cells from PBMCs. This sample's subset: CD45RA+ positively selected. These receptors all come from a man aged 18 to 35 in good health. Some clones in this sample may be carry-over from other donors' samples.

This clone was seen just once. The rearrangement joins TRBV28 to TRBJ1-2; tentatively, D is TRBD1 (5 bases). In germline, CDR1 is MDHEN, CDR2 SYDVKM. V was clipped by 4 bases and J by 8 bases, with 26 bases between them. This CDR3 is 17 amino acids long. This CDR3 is CASSSGNFPLDIGGYTF. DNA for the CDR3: TGTGCCAGCAGTTCAGGGAATTTTCCTCTTGACATCGGAGGCTACACCTTC.

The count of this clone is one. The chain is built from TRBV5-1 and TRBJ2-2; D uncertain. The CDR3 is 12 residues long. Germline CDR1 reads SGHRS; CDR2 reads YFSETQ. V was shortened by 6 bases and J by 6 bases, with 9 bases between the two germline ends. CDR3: CASKSRSGELFF. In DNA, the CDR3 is TGCGCCAGCAAGTCGCGTTCCGGGGAGCTGTTTTTT. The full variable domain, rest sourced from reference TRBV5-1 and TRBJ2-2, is KAGVTQTPRYLIKTRGQQVTLSCSPISGHRSVSWYQQTPGQGLQFLFEYFSETQRNKGNFPGRFSGRQFSNSRSEMNVSTLELGDSALYLCASKSRSGELFFGEGSRLTVL.

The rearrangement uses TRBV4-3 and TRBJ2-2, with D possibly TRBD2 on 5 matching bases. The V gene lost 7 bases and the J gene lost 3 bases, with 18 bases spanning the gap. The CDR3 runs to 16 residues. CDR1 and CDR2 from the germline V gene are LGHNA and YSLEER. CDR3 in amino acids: CASKGYEVGDTGELFF. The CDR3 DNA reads TGCGCCAGCAAAGGCTATGAGGTCGGGGACACCGGGGAGCTGTTTTTT.

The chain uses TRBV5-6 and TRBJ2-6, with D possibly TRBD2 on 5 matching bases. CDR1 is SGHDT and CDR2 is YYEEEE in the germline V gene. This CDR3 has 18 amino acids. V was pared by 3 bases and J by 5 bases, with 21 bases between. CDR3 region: CASSSVGGRLIRANVLTF. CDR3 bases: TGTGCCAGCAGCTCGGTCGGAGGACGGCTTATTAGGGCCAACGTCCTGACTTTC.

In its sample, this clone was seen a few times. CDR3 DNA sequence: TGTGCCATCACCAGCGACCCGCAAAGGGGCTACACCTTC. It encodes CAITSDPQRGYTF. The V and J genes are TRBV10-3 and TRBJ1-2, with unresolved D. The germline V gene has CDR1 ENHRY and CDR2 SYGVKD. The CDR3 loop spans 13 amino acids. Trimming removed 7 bases from V and 8 bases from J, with 17 bases in between.

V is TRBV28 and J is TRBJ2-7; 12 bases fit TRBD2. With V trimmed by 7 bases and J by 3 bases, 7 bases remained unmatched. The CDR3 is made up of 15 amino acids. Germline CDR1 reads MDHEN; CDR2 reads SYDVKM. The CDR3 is CASTDRGLAGYEQYF. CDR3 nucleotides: TGTGCCAGCACCGACCGGGGACTAGCGGGCTACGAGCAGTACTTC. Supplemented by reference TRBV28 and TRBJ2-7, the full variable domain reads DVKVTQSSRYLVKRTGEKVFLECVQDMDHENMFWYRQDPGLGLRLIYFSYDVKMKEKGDIPEGYSVSREKKERFSLILESASTNQTSMYLCASTDRGLAGYEQYFGPGTRLTVT.

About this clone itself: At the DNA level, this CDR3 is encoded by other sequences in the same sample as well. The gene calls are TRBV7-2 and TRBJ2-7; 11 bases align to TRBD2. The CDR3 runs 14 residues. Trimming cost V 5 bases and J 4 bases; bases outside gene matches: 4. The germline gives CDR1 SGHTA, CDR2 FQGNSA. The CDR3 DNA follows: TGTGCCAGCAGCCTCCTAGCGGGAGGATACGAGCAGTACTTC. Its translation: CASSLLAGGYEQYF.

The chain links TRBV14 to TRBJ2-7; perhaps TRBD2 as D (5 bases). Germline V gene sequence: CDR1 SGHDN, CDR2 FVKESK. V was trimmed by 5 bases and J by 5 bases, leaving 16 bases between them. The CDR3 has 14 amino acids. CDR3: CASSKQRGADEQYF. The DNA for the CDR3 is TGTGCCAGCAGCAAACAACGGGGAGCGGACGAGCAGTACTTC.

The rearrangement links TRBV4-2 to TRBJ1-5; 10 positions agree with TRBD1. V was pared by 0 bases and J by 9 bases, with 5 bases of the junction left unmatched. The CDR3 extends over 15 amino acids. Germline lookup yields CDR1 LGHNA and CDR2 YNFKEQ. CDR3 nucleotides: TGTGCCAGCAGCCAAGATCGGACAGGGGGGACGCCCCAGCATTTT. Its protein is CASSQDRTGGTPQHF.

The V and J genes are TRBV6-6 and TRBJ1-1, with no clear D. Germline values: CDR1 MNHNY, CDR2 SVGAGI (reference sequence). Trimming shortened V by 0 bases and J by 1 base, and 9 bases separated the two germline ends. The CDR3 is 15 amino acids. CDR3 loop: CASSYSNRGNTEAFF. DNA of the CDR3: TGTGCCAGCAGTTACTCGAACCGGGGGAACACTGAAGCTTTCTTT.

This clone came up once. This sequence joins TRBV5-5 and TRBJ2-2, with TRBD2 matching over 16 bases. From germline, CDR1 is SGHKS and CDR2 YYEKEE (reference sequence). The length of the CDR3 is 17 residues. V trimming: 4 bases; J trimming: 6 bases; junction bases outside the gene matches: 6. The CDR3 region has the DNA TGTGCCAGCAGCGCGGGACTAGCGGGAGGGCCGTCCGGGGAGCTGTTTTTT. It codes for CASSAGLAGGPSGELFF. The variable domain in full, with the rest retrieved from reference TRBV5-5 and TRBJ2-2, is DAGVTQSPTHLIKTRGQQVTLRCSPISGHKSVSWYQQVLGQGPQFIFQYYEKEERGRGNFPDRFSARQFPNYSSELNVNALLLGDSALYLCASSAGLAGGPSGELFFGEGSRLTVL.

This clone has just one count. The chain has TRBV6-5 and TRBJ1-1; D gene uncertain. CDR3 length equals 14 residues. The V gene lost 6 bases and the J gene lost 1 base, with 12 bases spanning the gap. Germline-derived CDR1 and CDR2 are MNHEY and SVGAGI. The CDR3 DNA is TGTGCCAGCAGACGAAGTCGGGGGAACACTGAAGCTTTCTTT. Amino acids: CASRRSRGNTEAFF.

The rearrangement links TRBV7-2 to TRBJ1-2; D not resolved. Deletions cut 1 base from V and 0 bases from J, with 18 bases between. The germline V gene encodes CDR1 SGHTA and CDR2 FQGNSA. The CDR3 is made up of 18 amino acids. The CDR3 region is CASSLVGTEPTSNYGYTF. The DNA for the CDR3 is TGTGCCAGCAGCTTAGTTGGAACGGAACCCACCTCTAACTATGGCTACACCTTC.

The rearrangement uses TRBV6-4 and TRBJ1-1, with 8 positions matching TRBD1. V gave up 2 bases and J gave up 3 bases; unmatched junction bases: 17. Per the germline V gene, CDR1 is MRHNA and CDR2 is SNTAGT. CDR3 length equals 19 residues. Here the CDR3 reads CASSDPWTGPPQCYTEAFF. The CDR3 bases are TGTGCCAGCAGTGACCCCTGGACAGGGCCACCACAATGTTACACTGAAGCTTTCTTT.

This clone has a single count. The CDR3, as DNA: TGTGCCATCAGTTCCGGGCCCGGGTCCTATGGCTACACCTTC. It yields the protein CAISSGPGSYGYTF. The rearrangement uses TRBV10-3 and TRBJ1-2; D ambiguous. V lost 5 bases and J 4 bases, leaving 14 bases between the germline ends. The CDR3 extends over 14 amino acids. Germline V gene sequence: CDR1 ENHRY, CDR2 SYGVKD.

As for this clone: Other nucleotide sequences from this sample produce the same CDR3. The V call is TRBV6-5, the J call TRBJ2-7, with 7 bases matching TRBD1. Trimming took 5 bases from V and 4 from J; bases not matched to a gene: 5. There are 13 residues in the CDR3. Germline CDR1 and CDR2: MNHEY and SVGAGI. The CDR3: CASSRDRAYEQYF. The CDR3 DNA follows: TGTGCCAGCAGTCGCGACAGGGCGTACGAGCAGTACTTC.

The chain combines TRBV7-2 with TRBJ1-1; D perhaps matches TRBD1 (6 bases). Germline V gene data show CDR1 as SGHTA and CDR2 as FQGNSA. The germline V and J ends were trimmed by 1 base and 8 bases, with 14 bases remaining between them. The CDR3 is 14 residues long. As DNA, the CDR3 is TGTGCCAGCAGCTTAGGACAGGCAATGTTAGAAGCTTTCTTT. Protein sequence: CASSLGQAMLEAFF. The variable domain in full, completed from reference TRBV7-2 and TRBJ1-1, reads GAGVSQSPSNKVTEKGKDVELRCDPISGHTALYWYRQSLGQGLEFLIYFQGNSAPDKSGLPSDRFSAERTGGSVSTLTIQRTQQEDSAVYLCASSLGQAMLEAFFGQGTRLTVV.

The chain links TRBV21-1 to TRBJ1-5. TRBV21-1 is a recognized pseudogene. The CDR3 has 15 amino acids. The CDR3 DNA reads TGTGCCAGCAGCAACCCTCTCCGGCGGGCTCAGCCCCAGCATTTT. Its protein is CASSNPLRRAQPQHF.

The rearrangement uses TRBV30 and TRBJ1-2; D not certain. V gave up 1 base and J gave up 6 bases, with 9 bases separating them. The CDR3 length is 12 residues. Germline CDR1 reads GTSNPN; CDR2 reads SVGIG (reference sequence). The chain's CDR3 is CAWSGRLDGYTF. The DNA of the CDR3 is TGTGCCTGGAGTGGCCGGTTAGATGGCTACACCTTC.

This CDR3 reads CASSLGGFLEIYGYTF. The CDR3 region has the DNA TGTGCCAGCAGCTTAGGAGGCTTCTTGGAGATCTATGGCTACACCTTC. The V call is TRBV5-5, the J call TRBJ1-2; D remains unclear. Deletions cut 2 bases from V and 4 bases from J, with 18 bases between. This CDR3 is 16 amino acids long. From germline, CDR1 is SGHKS and CDR2 YYEKEE (reference sequence).

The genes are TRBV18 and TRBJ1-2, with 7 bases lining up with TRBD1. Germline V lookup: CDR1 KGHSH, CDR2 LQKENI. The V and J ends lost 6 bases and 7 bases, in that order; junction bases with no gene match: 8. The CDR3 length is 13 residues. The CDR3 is CASSPKGAGGYTF. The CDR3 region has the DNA TGTGCCAGCTCCCCAAAGGGGGCCGGTGGCTACACCTTC.

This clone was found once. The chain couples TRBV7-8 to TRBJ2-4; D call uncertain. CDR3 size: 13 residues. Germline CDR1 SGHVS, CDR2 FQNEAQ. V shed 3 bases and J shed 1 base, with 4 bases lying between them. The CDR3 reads CASSFFAKNIQYF. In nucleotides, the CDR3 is TGTGCCAGCAGCTTCTTTGCCAAAAACATTCAGTACTTC.

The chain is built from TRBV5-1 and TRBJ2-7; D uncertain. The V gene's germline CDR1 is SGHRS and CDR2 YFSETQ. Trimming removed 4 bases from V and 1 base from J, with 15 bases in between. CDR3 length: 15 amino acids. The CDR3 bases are TGCGCCAGCAGCCCGAGTTTTTCAAATTCCTACGAGCAGTACTTC. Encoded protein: CASSPSFSNSYEQYF.

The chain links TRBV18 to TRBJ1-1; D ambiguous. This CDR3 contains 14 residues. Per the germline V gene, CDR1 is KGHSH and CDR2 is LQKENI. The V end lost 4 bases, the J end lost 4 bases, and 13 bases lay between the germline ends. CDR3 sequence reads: CASSRIGLPTEAFF. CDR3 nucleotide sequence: TGTGCCAGCTCACGTATTGGGTTGCCCACTGAAGCTTTCTTT.

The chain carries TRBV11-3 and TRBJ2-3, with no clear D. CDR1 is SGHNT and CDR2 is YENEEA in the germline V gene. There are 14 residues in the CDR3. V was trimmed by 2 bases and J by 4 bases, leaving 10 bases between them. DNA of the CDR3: TGTGCCAGCAGCTTATGGCGTAGTTCAGATACGCAGTATTTT. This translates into CASSLWRSSDTQYF.